Each of the 24 T cell receptor beta chains below was sequenced from the same sample in a study of T-cell reconstitution after alpha-beta-depleted transplantation in children. Preparing the TCRbeta library involved the use of unique molecular identifiers. TCRdb itself ran the PCR reads through MiXCR, one entry per CDR3 protein. The repertoire consists of around 440,000 distinct CDR3 sequences, with 15% to 20% occurring once and the leading ten covering about 32%. Sample: PBMCs, mostly from graft donor cells, taken 360 days after TCRalphabeta/CD19-depleted stem cell transplant. All receptors derive from a boy in the first two years of life who had a stem cell transplant for Wiskott-Aldrich syndrome, so the T cells may come from the graft donor.

The chain employs TRBV11-1 and TRBJ2-7; D may be TRBD1 (6 bases). Trimming removed 5 bases at V and 2 bases at J, with 13 bases between. The CDR3 is 14 residues long. CDR1 and CDR2 (germline): SGHAT, FQDESV (reference sequence). The chain's CDR3 is CASSPYREPYEQYF. The CDR3 bases are TGTGCCAGCAGCCCTTACAGGGAGCCCTACGAGCAGTACTTC.

The chain joins TRBV12-3 or TRBV12-4 to TRBJ2-1, with D perhaps given as TRBD1 or TRBD2 (7 bases each). V lost 7 bases and J lost 8, with 27 bases in between. The CDR3 extends over 17 amino acids. The CDR3 here is CASTHRGLKGRVDEQFF. CDR3 coding DNA: TGTGCCAGCACCCACAGGGGTCTGAAAGGGAGGGTTGATGAGCAGTTCTTC.

This clonotype occurred a few times. As DNA, the CDR3 is TGTGCCAGCAGGCCTCTAAATGGGGACATTCAGTACTTC. It is translated as CASRPLNGDIQYF. The chain has TRBV27 and TRBJ2-4; no clear D gene. V was cut by 6 bases and J by 8 bases, with 14 bases left in between. The CDR3 covers 13 residues. Germline CDR1 reads MNHEY; CDR2 reads SMNVEV (reference sequence).

This clonotype was detected many times. The rearrangement joins TRBV12-3 or TRBV12-4 to TRBJ2-7, with TRBD1 as a possible D gene (6 bases). This CDR3 region has 13 residues. V lost 6 bases and J 4 bases, leaving 13 bases between the germline ends. The CDR3: CASSSGDRYEQYF. As DNA, the CDR3 is TGTGCCAGCAGCTCAGGGGATCGATACGAGCAGTACTTC.

This clonotype was seen a few times. The chain recombines TRBV4-2 with TRBJ2-2; 13 nucleotides agree with TRBD2. CDR1 and CDR2 (germline): LGHNA, YNFKEQ. J gave up 4 bases and V 4 bases, and 12 bases lay outside the gene matches. The CDR3 consists of 19 residues. CDR3 protein: CASSPNLMTSGGFTGELFF. Written as DNA, the CDR3 is TGTGCCAGCAGCCCGAACCTAATGACTAGCGGGGGGTTCACCGGGGAGCTGTTTTTT.

This chain uses TRBV6-2 or TRBV6-3 with TRBJ2-2; 8 nucleotides align to TRBD1. V lost 7 bases to trimming and J lost 5 bases; unmatched junction nucleotides: 6. The V gene's germline CDR1 is MNHEY and CDR2 SVGEGT. The CDR3 extends over 14 amino acids. The CDR3 DNA follows: TGTGCCAGCACCCAGGGGGCGCGTACCGGGGAGCTGTTTTTT. Translating gives CASTQGARTGELFF.

This clonotype was counted between two and nine times. This rearrangement joins TRBV12-3 or TRBV12-4 to TRBJ2-5, with TRBD1 identical over 10 bases. This CDR3 is built from 16 residues. After removal of 5 bases from V and 5 bases from J, the junction contained 11 bases not matched to a gene. Here the CDR3 DNA reads TGTGCCAGCAGTCCTTCTTCGACAGGGGGCAGGGAGACCCAGTACTTC. Residues: CASSPSSTGGRETQYF.

This chain links TRBV7-8 with TRBJ2-7; tentative D call: TRBD1 (6 bases). The CDR3 extends over 14 amino acids. V lost 0 bases and J lost 5, with 11 bases in between. Germline CDR1 SGHVS, CDR2 FQNEAQ. The CDR3 sequence: CASSLAVRGNEQYF. CDR3 bases: TGTGCCAGCAGCTTAGCGGTCAGGGGAAACGAGCAGTACTTC.

This clonotype was counted a few times. The chain carries TRBV18 and TRBJ2-7, with a tentative D call TRBD1 (7 bases). Germline lookup yields CDR1 KGHSH and CDR2 LQKENI. V lost 3 bases and J lost 6, with 12 bases in between. This CDR3 is built from 13 residues. DNA for the CDR3: TGTGCCAGCTCACCCCAGGGGGGAGGCGAGCAGTACTTC. It translates to CASSPQGGGEQYF.

A few counts support this clonotype. The genes are TRBV12-3 or TRBV12-4 and TRBJ2-7; D is ambiguous. The V end lost 0 bases, the J end lost 2 bases, and 8 bases lay between the germline ends. The CDR3 is 14 amino acids. The CDR3 spells CASSLARITYEQYF. CDR3 DNA sequence: TGTGCCAGCAGTTTAGCCAGGATTACCTACGAGCAGTACTTC.

This clonotype has more than one count but fewer than ten. The chain couples TRBV3-1 to TRBJ2-5; TRBD1 matches 7 bases. The CDR3 spans 14 residues. Trimming at V came to 2 bases and at J to 2 bases, leaving 2 bases not matched to a gene. Germline-derived CDR1 and CDR2 are LGHDT and YNNKEL (reference sequence). CDR3 nucleotide sequence: TGTGCCAGCAGCCAAAACAGGGGACAAGAGACCCAGTACTTC. It is translated as CASSQNRGQETQYF.

The chain recombines TRBV5-1 with TRBJ2-7; TRBD2 aligns across 10 bases. V lost 0 bases, J lost 6 bases, and 24 bases stayed unmatched. CDR3 length: 21 residues. The germline V gene encodes CDR1 SGHRS and CDR2 YFSETQ. The CDR3 sequence: CASSLGEGRFTSGMRNSEQYF. CDR3 in DNA: TGCGCCAGCAGCTTGGGCGAGGGCCGGTTCACTAGCGGGATGAGAAACTCCGAGCAGTACTTC.

This clonotype appeared a few times. V is TRBV19 and J is TRBJ2-1, with 10 bases matching TRBD1. V shed 5 bases, J shed 2 bases, and the junction held 12 bases outside the gene matches. CDR3 length: 18 amino acids. From germline, CDR1 is LNHDA and CDR2 SQIVND (reference sequence). This CDR3 is CASSYNRGGQGAYNEQFF. CDR3 coding DNA: TGTGCCAGTAGTTATAATCGTGGAGGACAGGGGGCCTACAATGAGCAGTTCTTC. Variable domain in full (rest from reference TRBV19 and TRBJ2-1): DGGITQSPKYLFRKEGQNVTLSCEQNLNHDAMYWYRQDPGQGLRLIYYSQIVNDFQKGDIAEGYSVSREKKESFPLTVTSAQKNPTAFYLCASSYNRGGQGAYNEQFFGPGTRLTVL.

There are a few counts of this clonotype. The chain is built from TRBV24-1 and TRBJ2-7; D is possibly TRBD2 (6 bases). Germline values: CDR1 KGHDR, CDR2 SFDVKD. Trimming removed 5 bases at V and 2 bases at J, with 12 bases between. The CDR3 extends over 14 amino acids. The CDR3 region is CATSARGSPYEQYF. CDR3 coding DNA: TGTGCCACCAGTGCCCGGGGGAGCCCCTACGAGCAGTACTTC.

The chain has TRBV2 and TRBJ1-1; 9 positions match TRBD1. This CDR3 region has 13 residues. Germline V gene sequence: CDR1 SNHLY, CDR2 FYNNEI. The ends lost 5 bases at V and 7 bases at J; junction bases unmatched: 5. The CDR3 region is CASSLQGAVEAFF. In DNA, the CDR3 is TGTGCCAGCAGTTTACAGGGGGCGGTTGAAGCTTTCTTT.

The chain links TRBV20-1 to TRBJ2-5; TRBD1 aligns across 7 bases. The germline V gene has CDR1 DFQATT and CDR2 SNEGSKA (reference sequence). Trimming took 8 bases from V and 2 from J; bases not matched to a gene: 8. This CDR3 has 13 amino acids. In nucleotides, the CDR3 is TGCAGTCCGGCGCAGACAGGGCAAGAGACCCAGTACTTC. It yields the protein CSPAQTGQETQYF.

This clonotype came up a few times. The rearrangement links TRBV6-5 to TRBJ2-3; 7 nucleotides line up with TRBD2. The germline CDR1 and CDR2 sequences are MNHEY and SVGAGI. The CDR3 sequence is 17 residues long. The V segment lost 0 bases and the J segment 3 bases; nucleotides outside the gene matches: 9. CDR3 nucleotides: TGTGCCAGCAGTTACTCGAAATGGGCGGGAGCTACAGATACGCAGTATTTT. Translation: CASSYSKWAGATDTQYF.

This clonotype was detected a few times. J is TRBJ1-1 and V is TRBV5-1; tentative D call: TRBD1 (6 bases). With 6 bases removed from V and 5 bases from J, the gap between germline ends came to 14 bases. From germline, CDR1 is SGHRS and CDR2 YFSETQ. The CDR3 loop spans 13 amino acids. CDR3 sequence reads: CASKYYRDTEAFF. CDR3 nucleotides: TGCGCCAGCAAATACTACAGGGATACTGAAGCTTTCTTT. Full variable domain (missing parts from reference TRBV5-1 and TRBJ1-1): KAGVTQTPRYLIKTRGQQVTLSCSPISGHRSVSWYQQTPGQGLQFLFEYFSETQRNKGNFPGRFSGRQFSNSRSEMNVSTLELGDSALYLCASKYYRDTEAFFGQGTRLTVV.

The chain has TRBV10-3 and TRBJ2-3; 8 positions match TRBD2. The CDR3 covers 15 residues. Germline-derived CDR1 and CDR2 are ENHRY and SYGVKD. V shed 5 bases, J shed 5 bases, and the junction held 9 bases outside the gene matches. The CDR3 nucleotides are TGTGCCATCAGTTCCGGGAGGGCCTCGGGAGATACGCAGTATTTT. Its protein product is CAISSGRASGDTQYF.

A few counts support this clonotype. The chain carries TRBV12-3 or TRBV12-4 and TRBJ2-1; TRBD2 might be the D (5 bases). V gave up 8 bases and J gave up 12 bases, with 14 bases separating them. This CDR3 comprises 11 residues. The CDR3: CASGIGLAQFF. The CDR3 coding sequence is TGTGCCAGCGGGATTGGACTCGCGCAGTTCTTC.

This clonotype has ten or more counts. The chain recombines TRBV7-9 with TRBJ2-5, with unresolved D. The V gene lost 3 bases and the J gene lost 2 bases, with 10 bases spanning the gap. CDR1 is SEHNR and CDR2 is FQNEAQ in the germline V gene (reference sequence). The CDR3 extends over 14 amino acids. In DNA, the CDR3 is TGTGCCAGCAGCTTGTACGGAGCACAAGAGACCCAGTACTTC. Its protein product is CASSLYGAQETQYF. The full variable domain, its missing parts supplied by reference TRBV7-9 and TRBJ2-5, is DTGVSQNPRHKITKRGQNVTFRCDPISEHNRLYWYRQTLGQGPEFLTYFQNEAQLEKSRLLSDRFSAERPKGSFSTLEIQRTEQGDSAMYLCASSLYGAQETQYFGPGTRLLVL.

This chain links TRBV12-3 or TRBV12-4 with TRBJ2-1; perhaps TRBD2 as D (5 bases). This CDR3 spans 12 amino acids. V was clipped by 6 bases and J by 7 bases, with 10 bases between them. This CDR3 is CASRGTRNEQFF. CDR3 in DNA: TGTGCCAGCAGGGGAACTAGGAATGAGCAGTTCTTC.

The sample holds many counts of this clonotype. The chain joins TRBV10-3 to TRBJ2-1, with D unclear. Germline CDR1 reads ENHRY; CDR2 reads SYGVKD. The CDR3 contains 13 residues. The V end lost 7 bases, the J end lost 6 bases, and 13 bases lay between the germline ends. The CDR3 is CAIKDPGSNEQFF. DNA for the CDR3: TGTGCCATCAAAGATCCAGGAAGCAATGAGCAGTTCTTC.

This chain uses TRBV6-6 with TRBJ2-6; D call uncertain. CDR1 and CDR2 from the germline V gene are MNHNY and SVGAGI (reference sequence). This CDR3 spans 15 amino acids. The V end lost 6 bases, the J end lost 0 bases, and 9 bases lay between the germline ends. CDR3 nucleotides: TGTGCCAGCAGCCCTGGTAACTCTGGGGCCAACGTCCTGACTTTC. Residues: CASSPGNSGANVLTF.